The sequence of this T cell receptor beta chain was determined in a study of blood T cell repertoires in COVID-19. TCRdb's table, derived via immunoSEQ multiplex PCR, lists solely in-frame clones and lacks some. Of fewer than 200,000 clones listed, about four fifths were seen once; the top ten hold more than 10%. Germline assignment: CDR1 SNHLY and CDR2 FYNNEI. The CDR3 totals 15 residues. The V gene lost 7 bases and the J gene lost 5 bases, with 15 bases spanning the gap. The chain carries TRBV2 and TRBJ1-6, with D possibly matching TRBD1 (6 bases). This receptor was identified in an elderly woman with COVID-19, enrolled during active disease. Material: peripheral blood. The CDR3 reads CASTRTQGNNSPLHF. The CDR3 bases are TGTGCCAGCACCCGAACACAGGGTAATAATTCACCCCTCCACTTT. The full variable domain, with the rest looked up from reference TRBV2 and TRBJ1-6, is EPEVTQTPSHQVTQMGQEVILRCVPISNHLYFYWYRQILGQKVEFLVSFYNNEISEKSEIFDDQFSVERPDGSNFTLKIRSTKLEDSAMYFCASTRTQGNNSPLHFGNGTRLTVT.